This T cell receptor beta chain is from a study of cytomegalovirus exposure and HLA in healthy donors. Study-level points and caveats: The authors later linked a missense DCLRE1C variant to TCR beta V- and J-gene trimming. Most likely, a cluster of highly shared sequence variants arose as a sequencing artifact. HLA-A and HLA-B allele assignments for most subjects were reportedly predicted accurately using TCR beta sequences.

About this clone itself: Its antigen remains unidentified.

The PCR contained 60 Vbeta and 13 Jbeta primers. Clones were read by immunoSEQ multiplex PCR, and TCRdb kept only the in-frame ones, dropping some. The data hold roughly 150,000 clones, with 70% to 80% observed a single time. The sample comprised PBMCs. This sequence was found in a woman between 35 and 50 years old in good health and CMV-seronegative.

The CDR3 protein is CASNPVWGDYNEQFF. CDR3 in DNA: TGTGCCAGCAACCCAGTGTGGGGAGACTACAATGAGCAGTTCTTC. This rearrangement joins TRBV28 to TRBJ2-1, with D possibly TRBD2 on 5 matching bases. The CDR3 is 15 amino acids. The germline V gene encodes CDR1 MDHEN and CDR2 SYDVKM. V was clipped by 7 bases and J by 3 bases, with 16 bases between them. Filled out from reference TRBV28 and TRBJ2-1, the complete variable domain reads DVKVTQSSRYLVKRTGEKVFLECVQDMDHENMFWYRQDPGLGLRLIYFSYDVKMKEKGDIPEGYSVSREKKERFSLILESASTNQTSMYLCASNPVWGDYNEQFFGPGTRLTVL.